The source of this TCR beta chain is a study of blood T cell repertoires in COVID-19. V was pared by 5 bases and J by 1 base, with 6 bases of the junction left unmatched. Germline V CDR1 and CDR2: SGHTA, FQGTGA. The CDR3 length is 15 residues. Clones were sequenced by immunoSEQ multiplex PCR, and TCRdb holds only the in-frame ones, with some missing. The data show some 130,000 clones, with around 82% seen just once and around 5.5% held by the top ten. In the case of this clone: Other DNA sequences within the sample encode an identical CDR3.

The receptor was isolated from a woman in her forties or fifties who had recovered from COVID-19. The chain couples TRBV7-3 to TRBJ1-1; 8 nucleotides agree with TRBD1. The sample was PBMCs or T cells enriched from blood (not recorded which). This CDR3 is CASSPRTGSNTEAFF. The CDR3 DNA follows: TGTGCCAGCAGCCCGCGGACAGGGTCGAACACTGAAGCTTTCTTT.